This TCR beta chain was retrieved from a study of CD8+ T cells in alopecia areata (dated by TCRdb to 2016 to 2019). Study-wide context: Treated patients were enrolled in an open-label pilot trial of oral tofacitinib, 5 to 10 mg twice daily, for moderate-to-severe alopecia areata. The study used high-throughput TCRbeta sequencing to examine T cell clonal expansion in alopecia areata, in both the C3H/HeJ mouse model and human patients. Scalp tissue and sorted CD4+ and CD8+ peripheral blood T cells from patchy and totalis/universalis alopecia areata patients and from healthy controls were covered by human TCRbeta sequencing. Clonality in the scalp was compared among normal scalp (n=4), patchy alopecia areata scalp (n=8), and alopecia totalis/universalis scalp (n=8). Biopsies were taken from tofacitinib-treated patients at baseline and at 4 and 24 weeks of treatment, and a later scalp biopsy was taken in several of the tofacitinib-treated patients. Tofacitinib was administered for 6 to 18 months, and 6 months of follow-up off drug were then conducted to assess delayed response and recurrence. RNA came from the PAXgene miRNA kit for fixed scalp, the miRNeasy kit for PBMCs, and the RNeasy kit for mouse skin. TCRbeta CDR3 regions were amplified by immunoSEQ multiplex PCR with 35 Vbeta forward and 13 Jbeta reverse primers.

V is clipped by 7 bases and J by 4 bases, and the sequence between their germline boundaries is 17 bases long. Sequences LNHDA (CDR1) and SQIVND (CDR2) are obtained from the germline V gene (reference sequence). CDR3 length: 15 amino acids, cysteine to phenylalanine. Just CDR3 DNA is preserved here, 45 bases in frame from base 1. Receptor libraries were prepared by the immunoSEQ multiplex PCR assay. RNA was extracted from all samples and reverse transcribed into cDNA as template for TCR sequencing. First-strand cDNA was synthesized with SuperScript III using a 2:1 mix of oligo-dT and random hexamers. A synthetic immune receptor repertoire was used to assess amplification bias, and residual bias was removed computationally. From the authors' description of their analysis: Raw reads were preprocessed to remove errors, and CDR3 was defined by IMGT conventions from the conserved cysteine to phenylalanine. To get clonality, Shannon entropy was normalized by log2 of the number of productive unique TCRs and the result was subtracted from 1. Whether scalp clones were CD4 or CD8 was inferred by matching scalp TCRbeta sequences against CD4 and CD8 repertoires sorted from blood. Entries here come from immuneACCESS through TCRdb and include only in-frame sequences with V and J called. Some clones fail to appear in such tables; in the studies checked, an unresolved V gene covers under half of the shortfall, and the cause of the remainder is unknown. That table is the source of V, J and clone size, and D and trimming were worked out from the DNA. Across this sample there are 100,000 to 150,000 clones, with about 50% seen only once. The ten largest clones take up roughly 20% of the sample.

The paper as a whole reports these results and caveats: Compared with normal scalp, lesional scalp, particularly in alopecia totalis/universalis, had higher clonality and more expanded CD8+ clones, which suggests antigenic drive. Shared TCR sequences between patients were less evident than in mice, which may be partly attributable to HLA diversity in the patient population. Scalp TCR repertoire analysis is complicated because resident alphabeta T cells in normal human skin are also sequenced, whereas mouse skin is dominated by gammadelta T cells.

Per the publication, the time point label means: baseline before oral tofacitinib. Peripheral blood and lesional scalp punch biopsies were obtained from patients with alopecia areata. PBMCs were isolated by density centrifugation and stained for CD3, CD4 and CD8, and CD4+ and CD8+ T cells were sorted on a FACSAria. This clone has a handful of counts. What this receptor recognizes is not known. The sample holds no much larger clone one base away, and base qualities are not on file. This chain joins TRBV19 to TRBJ1-5; TRBD1 is perhaps the D gene, given 5 matching bases. The sample consisted of CD8+ T cells sorted from blood, taken at week 0. The receptor was derived from a human donor with alopecia areata. This receptor carries the CDR3 CASNRGDSLNQPQHF. The sequenced DNA: TGTGCCAGTAATAGGGGCGACTCCCTAAATCAGCCCCAGCATTTT. When the CDR3 is completed using the reference TRBV19 and TRBJ1-5 genes on either side, the full variable domain is DGGITQSPKYLFRKEGQNVTLSCEQNLNHDAMYWYRQDPGQGLRLIYYSQIVNDFQKGDIAEGYSVSREKKESFPLTVTSAQKNPTAFYLCASNRGDSLNQPQHFGDGTRLSIL.